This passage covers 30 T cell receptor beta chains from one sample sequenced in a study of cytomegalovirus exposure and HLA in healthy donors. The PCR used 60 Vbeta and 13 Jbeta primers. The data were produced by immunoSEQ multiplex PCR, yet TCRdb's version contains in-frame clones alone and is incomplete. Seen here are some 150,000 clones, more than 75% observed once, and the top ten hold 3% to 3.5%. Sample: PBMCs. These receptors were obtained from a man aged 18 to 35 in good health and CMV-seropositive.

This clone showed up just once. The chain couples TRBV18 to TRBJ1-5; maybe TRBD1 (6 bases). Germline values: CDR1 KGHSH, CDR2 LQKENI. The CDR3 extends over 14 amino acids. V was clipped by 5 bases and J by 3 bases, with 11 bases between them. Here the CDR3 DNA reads TGTGCCAGCTCAGCAGGGGTGCCCAATCAGCCCCAGCATTTT. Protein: CASSAGVPNQPQHF. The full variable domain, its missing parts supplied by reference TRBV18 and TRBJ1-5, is NAGVMQNPRHLVRRRGQEARLRCSPMKGHSHVYWYRQLPEEGLKFMVYLQKENIIDESGMPKERFSAEFPKEGPSILRIQQVVRGDSAAYFCASSAGVPNQPQHFGDGTRLSIL.

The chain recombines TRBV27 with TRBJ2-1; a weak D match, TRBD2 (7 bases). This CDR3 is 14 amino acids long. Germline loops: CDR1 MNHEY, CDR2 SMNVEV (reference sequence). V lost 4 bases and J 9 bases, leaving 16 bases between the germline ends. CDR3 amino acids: CASSWGGGQLEQFF. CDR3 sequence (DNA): TGTGCCAGCAGTTGGGGGGGCGGACAGCTTGAGCAGTTCTTC.

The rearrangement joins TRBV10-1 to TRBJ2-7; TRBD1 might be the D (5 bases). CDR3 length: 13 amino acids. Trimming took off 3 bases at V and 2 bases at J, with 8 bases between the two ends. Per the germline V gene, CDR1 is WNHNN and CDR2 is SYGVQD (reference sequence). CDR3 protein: CASSEGVAYEQYF. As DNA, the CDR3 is TGCGCCAGCAGTGAAGGGGTTGCCTACGAGCAGTACTTC.

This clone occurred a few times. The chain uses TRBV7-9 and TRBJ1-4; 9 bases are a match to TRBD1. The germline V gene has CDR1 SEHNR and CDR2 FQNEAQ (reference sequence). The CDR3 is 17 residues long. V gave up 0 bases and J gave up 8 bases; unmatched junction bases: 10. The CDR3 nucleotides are TGTGCCAGCAGCTTAGCGCACAGGGGGCCCGGACGGGAAAAACTGTTTTTT. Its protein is CASSLAHRGPGREKLFF.

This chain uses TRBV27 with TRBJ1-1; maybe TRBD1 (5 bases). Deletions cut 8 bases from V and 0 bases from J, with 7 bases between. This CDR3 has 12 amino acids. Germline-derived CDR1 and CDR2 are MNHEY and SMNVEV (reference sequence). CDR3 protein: CASAGMNTEAFF. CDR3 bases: TGTGCCAGCGCAGGGATGAACACTGAAGCTTTCTTT.

CDR3: CASSLVTGGNQETQYF. CDR3 coding DNA: TGTGCCAGCAGCTTAGTGACAGGGGGTAATCAAGAGACCCAGTACTTC. The chain recombines TRBV11-2 with TRBJ2-5; 9 positions agree with TRBD1. The ends lost 1 base at V and 2 bases at J; junction bases unmatched: 5. This CDR3 is 16 amino acids long. Germline V gene sequence: CDR1 SGHAT, CDR2 FQNNGV.

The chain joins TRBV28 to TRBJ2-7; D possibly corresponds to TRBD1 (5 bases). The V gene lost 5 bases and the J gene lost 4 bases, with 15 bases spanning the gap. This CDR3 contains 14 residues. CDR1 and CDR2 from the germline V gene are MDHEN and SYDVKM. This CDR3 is CASSPEVAGYEQYF. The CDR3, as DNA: TGTGCCAGCAGTCCCGAGGTAGCAGGGTACGAGCAGTACTTC.

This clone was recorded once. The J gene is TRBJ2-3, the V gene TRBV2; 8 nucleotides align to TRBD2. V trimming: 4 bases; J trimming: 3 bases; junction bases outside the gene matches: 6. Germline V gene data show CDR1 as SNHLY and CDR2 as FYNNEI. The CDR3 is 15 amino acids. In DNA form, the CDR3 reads TGTGCCAGCAGTGGACAGCGGGAGAGTACAGATACGCAGTATTTT. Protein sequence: CASSGQRESTDTQYF.

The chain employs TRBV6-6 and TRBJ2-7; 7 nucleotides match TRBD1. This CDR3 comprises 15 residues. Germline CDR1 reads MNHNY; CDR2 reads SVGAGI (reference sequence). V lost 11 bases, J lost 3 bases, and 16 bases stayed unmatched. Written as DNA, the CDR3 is TGTGCCGTCAAGGGTACCGGACAGGAGAGCTACGAGCAGTACTTC. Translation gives CAVKGTGQESYEQYF.

The CDR3 loop reads CASSSREITDTQYF. The CDR3 DNA reads TGCGCCAGCAGCTCCCGGGAGATCACAGATACGCAGTATTTT. The chain is built from TRBV5-1 and TRBJ2-3; possibly TRBD2 for D (6 bases). The germline V gene encodes CDR1 SGHRS and CDR2 YFSETQ. Trimming stripped 3 bases from V and 2 bases from J, with 10 bases between. The CDR3 spans 14 residues.

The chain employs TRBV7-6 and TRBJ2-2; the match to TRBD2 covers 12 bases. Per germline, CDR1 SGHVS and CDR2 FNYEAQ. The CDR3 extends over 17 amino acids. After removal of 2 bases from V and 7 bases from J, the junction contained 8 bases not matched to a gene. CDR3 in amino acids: CASSLSSSGRVGGELFF. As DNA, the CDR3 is TGTGCCAGCAGCTTATCCTCTAGCGGGAGGGTCGGCGGGGAGCTGTTTTTT.

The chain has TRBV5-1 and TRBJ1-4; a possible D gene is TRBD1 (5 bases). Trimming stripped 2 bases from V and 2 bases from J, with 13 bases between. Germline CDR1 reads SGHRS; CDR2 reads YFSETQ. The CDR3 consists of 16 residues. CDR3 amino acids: CASSFDSPVTNEKLFF. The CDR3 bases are TGCGCCAGCAGCTTCGACAGCCCAGTCACTAATGAAAAACTGTTTTTT.

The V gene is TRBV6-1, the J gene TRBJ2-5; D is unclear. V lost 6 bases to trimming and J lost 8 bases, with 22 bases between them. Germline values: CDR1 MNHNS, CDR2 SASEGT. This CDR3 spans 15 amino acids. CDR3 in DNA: TGTGCCAGCAGATCCACTTCGGTCATCTTGCGCACCCAGTACTTC. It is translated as CASRSTSVILRTQYF.

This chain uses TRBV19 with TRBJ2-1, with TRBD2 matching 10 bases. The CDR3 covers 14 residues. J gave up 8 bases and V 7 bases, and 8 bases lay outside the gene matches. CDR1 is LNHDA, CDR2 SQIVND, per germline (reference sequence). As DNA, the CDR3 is TGTGCCAGTAAAGCTAGCGGGAGTCGGGATGAGCAGTTCTTC. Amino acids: CASKASGSRDEQFF.

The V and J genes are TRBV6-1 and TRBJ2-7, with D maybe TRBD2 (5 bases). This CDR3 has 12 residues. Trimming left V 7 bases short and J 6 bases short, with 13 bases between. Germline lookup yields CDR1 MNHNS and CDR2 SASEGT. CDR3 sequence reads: CASNPSSAEQYF. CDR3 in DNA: TGTGCCAGCAACCCTAGCTCTGCCGAGCAGTACTTC.

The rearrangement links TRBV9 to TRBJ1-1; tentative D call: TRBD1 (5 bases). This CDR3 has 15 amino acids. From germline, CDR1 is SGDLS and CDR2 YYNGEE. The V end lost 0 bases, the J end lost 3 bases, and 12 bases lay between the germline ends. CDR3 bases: TGTGCCAGCAGCGTAGGGGTGGGGGGATACACTGAAGCTTTCTTT. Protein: CASSVGVGGYTEAFF. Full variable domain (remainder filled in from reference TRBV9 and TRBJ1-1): DSGVTQTPKHLITATGQRVTLRCSPRSGDLSVYWYQQSLDQGLQFLIQYYNGEERAKGNILERFSAQQFPDLHSELNLSSLELGDSALYFCASSVGVGGYTEAFFGQGTRLTVV.

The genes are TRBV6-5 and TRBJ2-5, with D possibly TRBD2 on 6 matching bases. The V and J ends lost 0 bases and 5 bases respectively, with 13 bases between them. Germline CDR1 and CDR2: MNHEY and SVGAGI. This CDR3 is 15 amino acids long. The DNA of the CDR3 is TGTGCCAGCAGTTACTCGATTCCGGCGGGGGAGACCCAGTACTTC. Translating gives CASSYSIPAGETQYF.

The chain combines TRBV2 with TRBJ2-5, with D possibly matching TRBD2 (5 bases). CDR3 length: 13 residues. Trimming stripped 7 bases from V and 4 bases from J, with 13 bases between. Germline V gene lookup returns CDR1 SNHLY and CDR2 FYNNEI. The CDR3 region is CASTSRGRETQYF. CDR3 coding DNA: TGTGCCAGCACCTCGAGAGGGCGAGAGACCCAGTACTTC. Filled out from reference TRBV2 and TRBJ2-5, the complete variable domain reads EPEVTQTPSHQVTQMGQEVILRCVPISNHLYFYWYRQILGQKVEFLVSFYNNEISEKSEIFDDQFSVERPDGSNFTLKIRSTKLEDSAMYFCASTSRGRETQYFGPGTRLLVL.

CDR3 DNA: TGTGCCAGCAGCTACATGACAGTACAAGAGACCCAGTACTTC. It specifies CASSYMTVQETQYF. The chain carries TRBV7-9 and TRBJ2-5; tentative D call: TRBD1 (5 bases). Between the trimmed V and J ends, which lost 4 bases and 2 bases, there was a span of 11 bases. This CDR3 region has 14 residues. Germline V lookup: CDR1 SEHNR, CDR2 FQNEAQ (reference sequence). Supplemented by reference TRBV7-9 and TRBJ2-5, the full variable domain reads DTGVSQNPRHKITKRGQNVTFRCDPISEHNRLYWYRQTLGQGPEFLTYFQNEAQLEKSRLLSDRFSAERPKGSFSTLEIQRTEQGDSAMYLCASSYMTVQETQYFGPGTRLLVL.

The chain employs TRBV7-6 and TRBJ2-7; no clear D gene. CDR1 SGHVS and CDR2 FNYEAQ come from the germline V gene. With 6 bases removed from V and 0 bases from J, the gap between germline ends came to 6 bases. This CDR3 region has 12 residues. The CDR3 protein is CASSSYSYEQYF. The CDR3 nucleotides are TGTGCCAGCAGTTCCTACTCCTACGAGCAGTACTTC.

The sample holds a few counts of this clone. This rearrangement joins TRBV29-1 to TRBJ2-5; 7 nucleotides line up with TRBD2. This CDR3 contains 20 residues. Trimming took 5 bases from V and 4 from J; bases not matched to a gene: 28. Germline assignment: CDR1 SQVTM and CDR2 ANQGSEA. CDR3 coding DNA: TGCAGCGTTTCGGTCGGGAGGATGGGGGTGGAACCAGGACCTTCAGAGACCCAGTACTTC. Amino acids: CSVSVGRMGVEPGPSETQYF.

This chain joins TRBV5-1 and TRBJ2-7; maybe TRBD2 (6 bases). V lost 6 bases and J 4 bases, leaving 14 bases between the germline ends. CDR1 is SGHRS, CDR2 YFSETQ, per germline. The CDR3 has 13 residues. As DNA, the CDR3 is TGCGCCAGCAATGCGGGACGAGCGTACGAGCAGTACTTC. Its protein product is CASNAGRAYEQYF.

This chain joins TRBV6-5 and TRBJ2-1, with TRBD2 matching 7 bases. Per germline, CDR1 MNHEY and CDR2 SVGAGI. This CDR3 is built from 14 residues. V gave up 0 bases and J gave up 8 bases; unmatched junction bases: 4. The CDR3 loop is CASSYSGGTYEQFF. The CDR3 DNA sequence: TGTGCCAGCAGTTACTCGGGGGGGACGTATGAGCAGTTCTTC.

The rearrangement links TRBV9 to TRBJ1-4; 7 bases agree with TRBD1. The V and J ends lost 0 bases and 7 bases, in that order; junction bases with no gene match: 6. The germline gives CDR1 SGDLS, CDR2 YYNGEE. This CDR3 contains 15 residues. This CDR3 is CASSVGQGMSEKLFF. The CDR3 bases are TGTGCCAGCAGCGTAGGACAGGGAATGAGTGAAAAACTGTTTTTT.

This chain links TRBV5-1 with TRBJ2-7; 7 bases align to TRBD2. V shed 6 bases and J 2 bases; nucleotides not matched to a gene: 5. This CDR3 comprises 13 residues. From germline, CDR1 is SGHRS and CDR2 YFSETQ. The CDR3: CASTRDYPYEQYF. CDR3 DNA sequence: TGCGCCAGCACCCGGGACTACCCCTACGAGCAGTACTTC.

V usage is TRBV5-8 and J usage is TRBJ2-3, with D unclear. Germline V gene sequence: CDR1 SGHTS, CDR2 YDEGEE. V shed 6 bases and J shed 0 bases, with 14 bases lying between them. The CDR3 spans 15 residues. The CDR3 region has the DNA TGTGCCAGCAAAAATCAACAGATAAGCACAGATACGCAGTATTTT. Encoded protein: CASKNQQISTDTQYF.

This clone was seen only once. The CDR3 protein is CASSLGQGRSYEQYF. DNA of the CDR3: TGTGCCAGCAGTTTAGGCCAGGGGCGTTCCTACGAGCAGTACTTC. V and J are TRBV27 and TRBJ2-7, with D maybe TRBD1 (6 bases). The germline V and J ends were trimmed by 2 bases and 1 base, with 12 bases remaining between them. The CDR3 spans 15 residues. Germline CDR1 reads MNHEY; CDR2 reads SMNVEV (reference sequence).

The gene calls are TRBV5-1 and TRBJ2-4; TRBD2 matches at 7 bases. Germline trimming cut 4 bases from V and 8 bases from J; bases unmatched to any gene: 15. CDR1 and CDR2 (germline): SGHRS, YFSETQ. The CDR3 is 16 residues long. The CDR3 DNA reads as TGCGCCAGCAGCCCCGCTGTGGGGAGGGATGTGCACATTCAGTACTTC. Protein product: CASSPAVGRDVHIQYF.

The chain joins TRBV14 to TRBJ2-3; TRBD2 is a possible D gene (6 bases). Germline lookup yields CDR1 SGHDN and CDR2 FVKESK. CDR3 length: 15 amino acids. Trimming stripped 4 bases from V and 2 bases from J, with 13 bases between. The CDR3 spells CASSRTRGITDTQYF. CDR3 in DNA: TGTGCCAGCAGCCGAACCCGGGGGATCACAGATACGCAGTATTTT.

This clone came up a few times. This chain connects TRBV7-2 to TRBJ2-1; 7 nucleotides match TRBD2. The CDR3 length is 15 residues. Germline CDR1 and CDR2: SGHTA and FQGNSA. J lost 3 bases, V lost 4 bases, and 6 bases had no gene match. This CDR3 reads CASSSRTSYYNEQFF. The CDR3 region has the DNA TGTGCCAGCAGCTCCCGGACTAGTTACTACAATGAGCAGTTCTTC.